These 32 T cell receptor beta chains were sequenced from one sample in a study of identical twins. TCRdb passed the 5' RACE reads through MiXCR, listing each CDR3 protein once. The sample contains approximately 350,000 distinct CDR3 sequences, around 12% of which appear only once. The same sample was also studied in work on yellow fever vaccine responses in identical twins.

The specimen sequenced was CD8+ T cells sorted from blood. The receptors come from a woman between 18 and 29 years old in good health.

The rearrangement links TRBV6-5 to TRBJ2-1; no definite D call. CDR1 is MNHEY and CDR2 is SVGAGI in the germline V gene. Trimming shortened V by 4 bases and J by 0 bases, and 10 bases separated the two germline ends. The CDR3 is 15 residues long. CDR3 residues: CASSSPSSSYNEQFF. In DNA form, the CDR3 reads TGTGCCAGCAGTTCCCCCTCTAGCTCCTACAATGAGCAGTTCTTC.

This chain connects TRBV2 to TRBJ2-1; D gene uncertain. Trimming removed 3 bases at V and 5 bases at J, with 8 bases between. The CDR3 runs to 13 residues. The germline gives CDR1 SNHLY, CDR2 FYNNEI. The CDR3 protein is CASSEVFNNEQFF. The CDR3 coding sequence is TGTGCCAGCAGTGAGGTATTCAACAATGAGCAGTTCTTC.

The table lists this clonotype with many counts. V gene TRBV29-1 combines with J gene TRBJ2-1; D is ambiguous. Germline CDR1 reads SQVTM; CDR2 reads ANQGSEA. V was shortened by 6 bases and J by 2 bases, with 11 bases between the two germline ends. CDR3 length: 13 residues. The CDR3 region is CSVADNPYNEQFF. Written as DNA, the CDR3 is TGCAGCGTAGCAGACAATCCCTACAATGAGCAGTTCTTC.

The chain recombines TRBV28 with TRBJ2-3, with TRBD2 identical over 9 bases. V was pared by 5 bases and J by 3 bases, with 6 bases of the junction left unmatched. Germline V gene lookup returns CDR1 MDHEN and CDR2 SYDVKM. The CDR3 has 15 residues. In nucleotides, the CDR3 is TGTGCCAGCAGTCCGGGACTAGCATTTACAGATACGCAGTATTTT. Translating gives CASSPGLAFTDTQYF.

This clonotype was counted ten times or more. The J gene is TRBJ2-7, the V gene TRBV5-5; D possibly corresponds to TRBD1 (6 bases). Trimming left V 2 bases short and J 4 bases short, with 10 bases between. The germline V gene encodes CDR1 SGHKS and CDR2 YYEKEE (reference sequence). The CDR3 covers 13 residues. The CDR3 loop reads CASSFDRSYEQYV. CDR3 nucleotides: TGTGCCAGCAGCTTCGACAGGAGTTACGAGCAGTACGTC.

The chain carries TRBV7-9 and TRBJ2-1; 8 positions agree with TRBD2. The length of the CDR3 is 15 residues. J lost 7 bases, V lost 1 base, and 6 bases had no gene match. Germline CDR1 is SEHNR and CDR2 is FQNEAQ (reference sequence). The CDR3 bases are TGTGCCAGCAGCTTAGTTGTAAGCGGGAGTAATGAGCAGTTCTTC. It yields the protein CASSLVVSGSNEQFF.

V is TRBV6-5 and J is TRBJ2-7, with 7 bases identical to TRBD2. V lost 2 bases and J lost 6; bases outside the gene matches: 13. CDR1 and CDR2 (germline): MNHEY, SVGAGI. This CDR3 contains 16 residues. DNA for the CDR3: TGTGCCAGCAGTTACCGGGACTATCGTGGGGGTTCCGAGCAGTACTTC. Its translation: CASSYRDYRGGSEQYF.

This clonotype occurred a few times. This chain links TRBV2 with TRBJ2-1; D is unresolved. The CDR3 is 15 residues long. V was trimmed by 3 bases and J by 3 bases, leaving 12 bases between them. Germline CDR1 and CDR2: SNHLY and FYNNEI. CDR3: CASSESNAVYNEQFF. CDR3 sequence (DNA): TGTGCCAGCAGTGAGTCTAACGCGGTCTACAATGAGCAGTTCTTC.

The chain carries TRBV9 and TRBJ1-2; D is undetermined. This CDR3 is built from 11 residues. In germline, CDR1 is SGDLS, CDR2 YYNGEE. Trimming removed 2 bases at V and 8 bases at J, with 7 bases between. CDR3 in amino acids: CASSVSQGYTF. The CDR3 bases are TGTGCCAGCAGCGTGTCGCAGGGCTACACCTTC.

The V gene is TRBV28, the J gene TRBJ1-2; TRBD1 agrees at 8 bases. CDR1 and CDR2 from the germline V gene are MDHEN and SYDVKM. V shed 5 bases and J 0 bases; nucleotides not matched to a gene: 8. This CDR3 spans 16 amino acids. The CDR3 reads CASSQTGTGANYGYTF. As DNA, the CDR3 is TGTGCCAGCAGTCAAACGGGGACAGGAGCTAACTATGGCTACACCTTC.

The chain carries TRBV28 and TRBJ1-2, with 8 bases identical to TRBD1. Germline CDR1 MDHEN, CDR2 SYDVKM. V was pared by 3 bases and J by 4 bases, with 7 bases of the junction left unmatched. The CDR3 has 15 amino acids. The DNA for the CDR3 is TGTGCCAGCAGTTTCGCAGGGGGCAGTGGCTATGGCTACACCTTC. Protein sequence: CASSFAGGSGYGYTF.

This clonotype was counted only a few times. This chain connects TRBV4-1 to TRBJ2-7, with D possibly matching TRBD2 (5 bases). Germline lookup yields CDR1 MGHRA and CDR2 YSYEKL. This CDR3 contains 14 residues. Trimming removed 2 bases at V and 4 bases at J, with 12 bases between. The chain's CDR3 is CASSQNVGVYEQYV. For the CDR3, the DNA is TGCGCCAGCAGCCAAAATGTCGGGGTTTACGAGCAGTACGTC.

The chain carries TRBV6-1 and TRBJ2-1; 7 nucleotides match TRBD1. V lost 5 bases to trimming and J lost 2 bases; unmatched junction nucleotides: 6. From germline, CDR1 is MNHNS and CDR2 SASEGT. CDR3 length: 15 amino acids. CDR3: CASSPRQGPYNEQFF. The DNA of the CDR3 is TGTGCCAGCAGTCCCCGACAGGGACCCTACAATGAGCAGTTCTTC.

The chain combines TRBV6-2 or TRBV6-3 with TRBJ2-2, with TRBD2 as a possible D gene (6 bases). This CDR3 has 14 amino acids. Trimming shortened V by 10 bases and J by 0 bases, and 12 bases separated the two germline ends. CDR1 and CDR2 (germline): MNHEY, SVGEGT. DNA of the CDR3: TGTGCCACAGCAGGGACTCCGAACACCGGGGAGCTGTTTTTT. Translating it yields CATAGTPNTGELFF.

V and J are TRBV27 and TRBJ2-1; D possibly corresponds to TRBD2 (6 bases). CDR1 and CDR2 from the germline V gene are MNHEY and SMNVEV (reference sequence). The CDR3 has 14 amino acids. Between the trimmed V and J ends, which lost 2 bases and 12 bases, there was a span of 17 bases. The CDR3 coding sequence is TGTGCCAGCAGTTTAGACCTAGCGCCGGAGAGGCAGTTCTTC. It translates to CASSLDLAPERQFF.

The gene calls are TRBV28 and TRBJ2-7; TRBD2 might be the D (6 bases). Germline lookup yields CDR1 MDHEN and CDR2 SYDVKM. V dropped 5 bases and J dropped 2 bases, with 16 bases sitting between them. The CDR3 is made up of 15 amino acids. The CDR3 region is CASSPTGLATYEQYF. The CDR3 DNA follows: TGTGCCAGCAGTCCGACGGGACTTGCAACCTACGAGCAGTACTTC. Variable domain in full (rest from reference TRBV28 and TRBJ2-7): DVKVTQSSRYLVKRTGEKVFLECVQDMDHENMFWYRQDPGLGLRLIYFSYDVKMKEKGDIPEGYSVSREKKERFSLILESASTNQTSMYLCASSPTGLATYEQYFGPGTRLTVT.

This sequence joins TRBV9 and TRBJ2-3, with unresolved D. The CDR3 loop spans 11 amino acids. V lost 3 bases, J lost 10 bases, and 9 bases lay in between. Germline V gene lookup returns CDR1 SGDLS and CDR2 YYNGEE. The CDR3 loop is CASSDRLAQYF. The CDR3 nucleotides are TGTGCCAGCAGCGATCGACTGGCGCAGTATTTT. Drawing the rest from reference TRBV9 and TRBJ2-3, the complete variable domain is DSGVTQTPKHLITATGQRVTLRCSPRSGDLSVYWYQQSLDQGLQFLIQYYNGEERAKGNILERFSAQQFPDLHSELNLSSLELGDSALYFCASSDRLAQYFGPGTRLTVL.

There are a few counts of this clonotype. The rearrangement uses TRBV28 and TRBJ2-4; possibly TRBD1 or TRBD2 for D (5 bases each). Germline CDR1 is MDHEN and CDR2 is SYDVKM. The CDR3 is 14 residues long. V was trimmed by 3 bases and J by 9 bases, leaving 15 bases between them. The CDR3 DNA reads TGTGCCAGCAGTTTTACCGGGGCGAGCGGCATTCAGTACTTC. It yields the protein CASSFTGASGIQYF.

This clonotype was counted ten times or more. The chain uses TRBV5-1 and TRBJ2-3; D gene unclear. This CDR3 has 15 residues. In germline, CDR1 is SGHRS, CDR2 YFSETQ. V lost 1 base, J lost 0 bases, and 9 bases lay in between. The DNA for the CDR3 is TGCGCCAGCAGCTTGTCCTACCCTAGCACAGATACGCAGTATTTT. It specifies CASSLSYPSTDTQYF.

This clonotype was detected a few times. This chain joins TRBV7-6 and TRBJ1-6; possible D gene TRBD1, 5 bases. CDR3 size: 13 residues. Germline CDR1 is SGHVS and CDR2 is FNYEAQ. Trimming pared 4 bases from V and 6 bases from J, leaving 7 bases between. This chain's CDR3 is CASSSGLNSPLHF. CDR3 bases: TGTGCCAGCAGCTCGGGGCTTAATTCACCCCTCCACTTT.

This clonotype was counted between two and nine times. The rearrangement links TRBV27 to TRBJ2-7; D is undetermined. Trimming removed 6 bases at V and 0 bases at J, with 9 bases between. Germline V gene sequence: CDR1 MNHEY, CDR2 SMNVEV (reference sequence). This CDR3 region has 13 residues. CDR3 sequence (DNA): TGTGCCAGCAGAGATCCCGACTCCTACGAGCAGTACTTC. Its translation: CASRDPDSYEQYF.

This clonotype has only a few counts. The V call is TRBV20-1, the J call TRBJ2-2; 10 positions match TRBD2. This CDR3 is built from 17 residues. The germline CDR1 and CDR2 sequences are DFQATT and SNEGSKA (reference sequence). The V and J ends lost 2 bases and 2 bases, in that order; junction bases with no gene match: 8. CDR3 DNA: TGCAGTGCTAGACCCATCGGACTAGCGGAAAACACCGGGGAGCTGTTTTTT. It yields the protein CSARPIGLAENTGELFF.

This clonotype showed up just a few times. CDR3 region: CATSRVGGGYNEQFF. In DNA, the CDR3 is TGTGCCACCAGCAGAGTGGGGGGGGGTTACAATGAGCAGTTCTTC. This chain joins TRBV15 and TRBJ2-1; 7 bases fit TRBD2. CDR3 length: 15 residues. With 1 base clipped from V and 4 bases from J, the junction kept 4 bases outside the gene matches. Germline-derived CDR1 and CDR2 are LNHNV and YYDKDF (reference sequence).

V gene TRBV20-1 combines with J gene TRBJ1-5; TRBD1 matches 11 bases. Trimming at V came to 6 bases and at J to 6 bases, leaving 10 bases not matched to a gene. Germline CDR1 is DFQATT and CDR2 is SNEGSKA (reference sequence). The CDR3 is made up of 15 amino acids. The DNA of the CDR3 is TGCAGTGCCGAAAGGACAGGGGGCCATGTTCAGCCCCAGCATTTT. This encodes CSAERTGGHVQPQHF.

This chain connects TRBV20-1 to TRBJ2-7, with D possibly TRBD1 on 6 matching bases. The CDR3 has 13 residues. The ends were cut back, 5 bases at V and 3 bases at J, with 14 bases in the middle. Per germline, CDR1 DFQATT and CDR2 SNEGSKA (reference sequence). The CDR3 DNA reads TGCAGTGCTCGGGCGGACAGAGACTACGAGCAGTACGTC. It translates to CSARADRDYEQYV.

The sample holds a few counts of this clonotype. The chain carries TRBV27 and TRBJ2-1; 11 bases fit TRBD1. Germline V CDR1 and CDR2: MNHEY, SMNVEV (reference sequence). This CDR3 contains 13 residues. After removal of 8 bases from V and 7 bases from J, the junction contained 4 bases not matched to a gene. The CDR3 DNA reads as TGTGCCAGCGGACAGGGGGCGCGAAATGAGCAGTTCTTC. Its translation is CASGQGARNEQFF.

The V gene is TRBV27, the J gene TRBJ2-2; D might be TRBD1 (7 bases). CDR3 length equals 16 residues. Trimming removed 7 bases from V and 5 bases from J, with 20 bases in between. CDR1 MNHEY and CDR2 SMNVEV come from the germline V gene (reference sequence). CDR3: CASNPSEGARTGELFF. The CDR3 coding sequence is TGTGCCAGCAACCCTTCGGAGGGGGCCAGGACCGGGGAGCTGTTTTTT.

This clonotype showed up just a few times. V usage is TRBV7-6 and J usage is TRBJ1-1; D unclear. The V and J ends lost 5 bases and 4 bases respectively, with 11 bases between them. Germline V lookup: CDR1 SGHVS, CDR2 FNYEAQ. The CDR3 consists of 13 residues. CDR3 amino acids: CASSLGVVTEAFF. For the CDR3, the DNA is TGTGCCAGCAGCCTCGGAGTGGTCACTGAAGCTTTCTTT.

The chain is built from TRBV27 and TRBJ2-7; the D is unclear. There are 16 residues in the CDR3. The germline CDR1 and CDR2 sequences are MNHEY and SMNVEV (reference sequence). Trimming took 7 bases from V and 2 from J, leaving 21 bases between them. DNA of the CDR3: TGTGCCAGCACTCTTAATCTGCGAACCCGGGCCTACGAGCAGTACTTC. Translating gives CASTLNLRTRAYEQYF.

The V gene is TRBV6-4, the J gene TRBJ2-1; D assignment may be TRBD1 or TRBD2 (6 bases each). V was pared by 0 bases and J by 6 bases, with 12 bases between. The germline V gene encodes CDR1 MRHNA and CDR2 SNTAGT. The CDR3 sequence is 15 residues long. The DNA for the CDR3 is TGTGCCAGCAGTGACTCGGAGGGGGGCGGCAATGAGCAGTTCTTC. Amino acids: CASSDSEGGGNEQFF.

In this sample, this clonotype turned up a few times. The DNA is omitted, as the CDR3 cannot be located on it reliably, and the CDR3 follows TCRdb's listing. The J gene is TRBJ2-1, the V gene TRBV20-1; TRBD1 is the table's D call, not checked against the DNA. The CDR3 comprises 15 residues, both ends counted. Germline V lookup: CDR1 DFQATT, CDR2 SNEGSKA (reference sequence). Here the CDR3 reads CSASLFFGPGTQQFF.

The rearrangement joins TRBV18 to TRBJ2-3; no definite D call. V was clipped by 2 bases and J by 2 bases, with 14 bases between them. Germline loops: CDR1 KGHSH, CDR2 LQKENI. The CDR3 is made up of 16 amino acids. The CDR3 loop is CASSPTAARNTDTQYF. DNA for the CDR3: TGTGCCAGCTCACCAACCGCAGCGAGAAACACAGATACGCAGTATTTT.